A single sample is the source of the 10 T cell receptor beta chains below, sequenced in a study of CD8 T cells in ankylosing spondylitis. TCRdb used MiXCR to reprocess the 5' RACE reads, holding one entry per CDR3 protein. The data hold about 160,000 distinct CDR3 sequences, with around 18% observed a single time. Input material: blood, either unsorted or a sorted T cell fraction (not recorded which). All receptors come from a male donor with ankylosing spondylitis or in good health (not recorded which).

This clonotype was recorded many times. The CDR3 coding sequence is TGCAGCGTTGAAGAAGGGCCAGGGGGTAACACTGAAGCTTTCTTT. It specifies CSVEEGPGGNTEAFF. The chain employs TRBV29-1 and TRBJ1-1; 7 bases are shared with TRBD1. The germline V gene encodes CDR1 SQVTM and CDR2 ANQGSEA. This CDR3 has 15 residues. The ends lost 0 bases at V and 2 bases at J; junction bases unmatched: 6.

CDR3 region: CASSLAKSDRLFYNEQFF. Written as DNA, the CDR3 is TGCGCCAGCAGCTTGGCGAAATCGGACAGACTCTTCTACAATGAGCAGTTCTTC. The chain combines TRBV5-1 with TRBJ2-1; perhaps TRBD1 as D (6 bases). V lost 0 bases and J 3 bases, leaving 19 bases between the germline ends. Germline CDR1 is SGHRS and CDR2 is YFSETQ. The CDR3 is made up of 18 amino acids.

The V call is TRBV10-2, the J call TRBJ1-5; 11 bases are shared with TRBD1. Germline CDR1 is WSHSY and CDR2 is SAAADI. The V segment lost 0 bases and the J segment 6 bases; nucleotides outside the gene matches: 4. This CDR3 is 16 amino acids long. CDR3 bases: TGCGCCAGCAGTGAGTCAACCGGGACAGGGGGTCAGCCCCAGCATTTT. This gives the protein CASSESTGTGGQPQHF.

Here the CDR3 DNA reads TGCAGCGTGGTGGGGCAGGGAGAGTATGGCTACACCTTC. Amino acids: CSVVGQGEYGYTF. J is TRBJ1-2 and V is TRBV29-1, with a possible D match to TRBD1 (5 bases). Germline loops: CDR1 SQVTM, CDR2 ANQGSEA. Trimming removed 6 bases from V and 5 bases from J, with 16 bases in between. This CDR3 is 13 amino acids long.

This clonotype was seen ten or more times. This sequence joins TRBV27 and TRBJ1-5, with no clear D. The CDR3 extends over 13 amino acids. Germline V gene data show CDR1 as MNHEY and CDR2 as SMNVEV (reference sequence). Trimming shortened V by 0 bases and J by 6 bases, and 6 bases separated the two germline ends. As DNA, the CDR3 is TGTGCCAGCAGTTTATCGGGGATTCAGCCCCAGCATTTT. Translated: CASSLSGIQPQHF.

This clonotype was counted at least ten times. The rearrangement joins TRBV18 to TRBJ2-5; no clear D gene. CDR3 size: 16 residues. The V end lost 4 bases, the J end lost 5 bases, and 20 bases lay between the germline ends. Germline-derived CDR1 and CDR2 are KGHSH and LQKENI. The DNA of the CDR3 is TGTGCCAGCTCACGTACCTATACAGTTCCCGCCGAGACCCAGTACTTC. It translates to CASSRTYTVPAETQYF.

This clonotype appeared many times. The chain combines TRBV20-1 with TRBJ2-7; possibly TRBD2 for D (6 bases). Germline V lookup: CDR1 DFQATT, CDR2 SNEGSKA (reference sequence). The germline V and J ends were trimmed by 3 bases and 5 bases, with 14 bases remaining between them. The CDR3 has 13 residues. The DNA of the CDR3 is TGCAGTGCTAGGAAAACTACGGGGGACGAGCAGTACTTC. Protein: CSARKTTGDEQYF.

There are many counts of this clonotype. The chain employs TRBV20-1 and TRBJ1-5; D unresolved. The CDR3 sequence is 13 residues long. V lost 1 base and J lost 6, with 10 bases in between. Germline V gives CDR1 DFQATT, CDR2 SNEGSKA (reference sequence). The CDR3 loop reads CSARGREGQPQHF. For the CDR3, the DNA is TGCAGTGCTAGAGGAAGGGAAGGTCAGCCCCAGCATTTT.

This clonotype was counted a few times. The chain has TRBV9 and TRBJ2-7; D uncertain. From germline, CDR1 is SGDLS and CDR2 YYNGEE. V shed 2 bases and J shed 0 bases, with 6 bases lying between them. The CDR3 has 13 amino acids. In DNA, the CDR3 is TGTGCCAGCAGCGTTTTCCTCTCCTACGAGCAGTACTTC. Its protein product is CASSVFLSYEQYF.

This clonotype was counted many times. The CDR3 region is CSAIPPGRQTQYF. CDR3 bases: TGCAGTGCTATTCCGCCGGGCCGGCAGACCCAGTACTTC. The chain has TRBV20-1 and TRBJ2-5; no definite D call. V lost 4 bases, J lost 6 bases, and 15 bases lay in between. Germline V gene data show CDR1 as DFQATT and CDR2 as SNEGSKA (reference sequence). CDR3 size: 13 residues.